This paragraph reports one T cell receptor beta chain. As yet, its antigen is unknown. TCRdb's table, derived via immunoSEQ multiplex PCR, lists solely in-frame clones and lacks some. The sample has around 9,300 clones, around 72% seen once. Thawed unstimulated PBMCs were FACS-sorted by CD3, CD4 and CD8 into two populations. This entry is derived from a study of T cell clones after liver transplantation. Study in general: TCRbeta sequencing after a pre-transplant mixed lymphocyte reaction identified graft-donor-reactive clones, later tracked in post-transplant blood. Study-wide results and limits: In most of the 8 subjects, circulating graft-donor-reactive CD4 TCRbeta sequences fell significantly after transplant.

This CDR3 contains 13 residues. The V end was cut by 3 bases, the J end by 5 bases, with 11 bases between. Looked up from germline, CDR1 is SNHLY and CDR2 is FYNNEI. This clonotype was obtained from a human patient who received a liver transplant. Some of these T cells may belong to the graft donor. The rearrangement links TRBV2 to TRBJ2-7, with D possibly matching TRBD1 (6 bases). The sequenced sample was CD8+ T cells from blood, obtained at the roughly 15-month timepoint. CDR3 protein: CASSDNRVNEQYF. The CDR3 nucleotides read TGTGCCAGCAGTGACAACAGGGTGAACGAGCAGTACTTC.